Following are 24 T cell receptor beta chains from one sample sequenced in a study of T cell responses to AZD1222 COVID-19 vaccine. Clones were sequenced by immunoSEQ multiplex PCR, and TCRdb holds only the in-frame ones, with some missing. This sample has roughly 140,000 clones, with about 92% found just once. The sample in question was peripheral blood, obtained 28 days after the second AZD1222 dose. The origin of the receptors is an adult who received the AZD1222 COVID-19 vaccine.

This clone is a singleton in its sample. In DNA, the CDR3 is TGCGCCAGCAATCTGGGAACGGGTCGTGGAGAGACCCAGTACTTC. Its translation is CASNLGTGRGETQYF. V and J are TRBV5-1 and TRBJ2-5; D not resolved. Between the trimmed V and J ends, which lost 6 bases and 4 bases, there was a span of 19 bases. Germline loops: CDR1 SGHRS, CDR2 YFSETQ. This CDR3 comprises 15 residues.

This chain links TRBV18 with TRBJ1-1; TRBD1 agrees at 7 bases. After removal of 3 bases from V and 5 bases from J, the junction contained 6 bases not matched to a gene. The CDR3 spans 14 residues. CDR1 KGHSH and CDR2 LQKENI come from the germline V gene. The DNA for the CDR3 is TGTGCCAGCTCACCTGAGCAGGGGGGGACTGAAGCTTTCTTT. This encodes CASSPEQGGTEAFF.

This clone was seen a single time. The chain links TRBV5-1 to TRBJ1-2, with 11 positions matching TRBD1. Germline trimming cut 3 bases from V and 6 bases from J; bases unmatched to any gene: 7. Germline V lookup: CDR1 SGHRS, CDR2 YFSETQ. This CDR3 spans 15 amino acids. The CDR3: CASSSGQGAIDGYTF. In nucleotides, the CDR3 is TGCGCCAGCAGCTCTGGACAGGGGGCAATCGATGGCTACACCTTC. Combining the CDR3 with reference TRBV5-1 and TRBJ1-2 gives the whole variable domain KAGVTQTPRYLIKTRGQQVTLSCSPISGHRSVSWYQQTPGQGLQFLFEYFSETQRNKGNFPGRFSGRQFSNSRSEMNVSTLELGDSALYLCASSSGQGAIDGYTFGSGTRLTVV.

The chain has TRBV5-1 and TRBJ2-7; D unresolved. The CDR3 is made up of 13 amino acids. V lost 4 bases, J lost 5 bases, and 13 bases lay in between. Germline CDR1 and CDR2: SGHRS and YFSETQ. CDR3 nucleotides: TGCGCCAGCAGCCCAATACCGGGTAACGAGCAGTACTTC. This translates into CASSPIPGNEQYF.

The chain recombines TRBV28 with TRBJ2-6; D is ambiguous. V dropped 5 bases and J dropped 0 bases, with 14 bases sitting between them. Germline V gives CDR1 MDHEN, CDR2 SYDVKM. There are 17 residues in the CDR3. The CDR3 loop is CASSPLGRTSGANVLTF. Written as DNA, the CDR3 is TGTGCCAGCAGTCCCCTCGGACGGACCTCTGGGGCCAACGTCCTGACTTTC.

This chain joins TRBV5-1 and TRBJ2-1; tentatively, D is TRBD1 (5 bases). V dropped 0 bases and J dropped 0 bases, with 10 bases sitting between them. The germline V gene has CDR1 SGHRS and CDR2 YFSETQ. This CDR3 contains 16 residues. This chain's CDR3 is CASSLAFGHSYNEQFF. CDR3 in DNA: TGCGCCAGCAGCTTGGCCTTCGGACACTCCTACAATGAGCAGTTCTTC.

The J gene is TRBJ2-2, the V gene TRBV6-5; D is uncertain. Between the trimmed V and J ends, which lost 6 bases and 4 bases, there was a span of 6 bases. Germline lookup yields CDR1 MNHEY and CDR2 SVGAGI. The CDR3 runs to 12 residues. The CDR3 sequence is CASRSFTGELFF. The CDR3 DNA sequence: TGTGCCAGCAGGTCGTTCACCGGGGAGCTGTTTTTT.

The V gene is TRBV28, the J gene TRBJ2-7; TRBD1 matches 8 bases. Unmatched junction bases numbered 7, after V lost 6 bases and J lost 0 bases. CDR1 is MDHEN, CDR2 SYDVKM, per germline. This CDR3 is built from 15 residues. CDR3 sequence: CASSRGQDLSYEQYF. The CDR3 DNA reads as TGTGCCAGCAGCCGGGGACAGGATCTCTCCTACGAGCAGTACTTC.

The rearrangement joins TRBV9 to TRBJ2-1; TRBD1 matches 8 bases. Germline-derived CDR1 and CDR2 are SGDLS and YYNGEE. V gave up 1 base and J gave up 8 bases; unmatched junction bases: 5. The CDR3 is 14 amino acids. CDR3 in amino acids: CASSVQGARDEQFF. As DNA, the CDR3 is TGTGCCAGCAGCGTACAGGGGGCGCGGGATGAGCAGTTCTTC.

The V and J genes are TRBV14 and TRBJ1-2, with a possible D match to TRBD1 (5 bases). V lost 1 base, J lost 5 bases, and 11 bases lay in between. The germline V gene has CDR1 SGHDN and CDR2 FVKESK. CDR3 length equals 14 residues. The CDR3 reads CASSQAAQGYGYTF. The DNA for the CDR3 is TGTGCCAGCAGCCAAGCCGCGCAGGGTTATGGCTACACCTTC.

The chain links TRBV6-1 to TRBJ1-2, with D perhaps TRBD1 (5 bases). The V end lost 2 bases, the J end lost 7 bases, and 17 bases lay between the germline ends. CDR1 and CDR2 (germline): MNHNS, SASEGT. The CDR3 runs to 15 residues. The CDR3 is CASSEYPGPEVGYTF. CDR3 coding DNA: TGTGCCAGCAGTGAATACCCGGGACCCGAGGTTGGCTACACCTTC.

The chain couples TRBV25-1 to TRBJ1-6; unclear D gene. This CDR3 is built from 12 residues. V was clipped by 3 bases and J by 7 bases, with 4 bases between them. Germline assignment: CDR1 MGHDK and CDR2 SYGVNS. The CDR3 loop is CASSDGNSPLHF. The DNA for the CDR3 is TGTGCCAGCAGTGACGGCAATTCACCCCTCCACTTT.

The chain carries TRBV7-3 and TRBJ1-2; 8 positions match TRBD1. The ends lost 2 bases at V and 1 base at J; junction bases unmatched: 6. The germline V gene has CDR1 SGHTA and CDR2 FQGTGA. CDR3 length: 16 residues. The CDR3 region is CASSLYGQGGNYGYTF. For the CDR3, the DNA is TGTGCCAGCAGCTTATACGGACAGGGCGGTAACTATGGCTACACCTTC.

The chain combines TRBV19 with TRBJ1-5, with TRBD1 matching 7 bases. This CDR3 is built from 13 residues. J lost 6 bases, V lost 9 bases, and 8 bases had no gene match. Germline V gene data show CDR1 as LNHDA and CDR2 as SQIVND (reference sequence). CDR3 coding DNA: TGTGCCAGCAACACAGGGGTGGGTCAGCCCCAGCATTTT. It encodes CASNTGVGQPQHF.

The chain is built from TRBV9 and TRBJ2-1, with 14 positions matching TRBD2. V shed 5 bases and J 7 bases; nucleotides not matched to a gene: 5. CDR3 length: 15 amino acids. Germline V gene sequence: CDR1 SGDLS, CDR2 YYNGEE. The CDR3 DNA follows: TGTGCCAGCAGGGGGACTAGCGGGAGCCGAAATGAGCAGTTCTTC. Its translation: CASRGTSGSRNEQFF.

The chain couples TRBV6-5 to TRBJ2-1; D is possibly TRBD2 (5 bases). Trimming stripped 0 bases from V and 2 bases from J, with 11 bases between. CDR3 size: 16 residues. Germline loops: CDR1 MNHEY, CDR2 SVGAGI. The CDR3 reads CASSYSYSDTYNEQFF. The CDR3 DNA reads as TGTGCCAGCAGTTACTCTTATAGCGATACCTACAATGAGCAGTTCTTC.

The CDR3 spells CASSDPGYYTF. As DNA, the CDR3 is TGTGCCAGCAGCGACCCGGGCTACTACACCTTC. The rearrangement uses TRBV9 and TRBJ1-2; unclear D gene. The CDR3 loop spans 11 amino acids. From germline, CDR1 is SGDLS and CDR2 YYNGEE. Trimming shortened V by 3 bases and J by 10 bases, and 10 bases separated the two germline ends.

This clone showed up just once. The rearrangement links TRBV28 to TRBJ2-7, with D perhaps TRBD2 (7 bases). The CDR3 runs to 16 residues. From germline, CDR1 is MDHEN and CDR2 SYDVKM. Trimming removed 8 bases from V and 3 bases from J, with 23 bases in between. In DNA form, the CDR3 reads TGTGCCAGCGGGTATTCGGCAGGGGAGGGAGTCTACGAGCAGTACTTC. Protein sequence: CASGYSAGEGVYEQYF.

The J gene is TRBJ2-3, the V gene TRBV7-2, with 7 bases aligning to TRBD1. Germline trimming cut 3 bases from V and 1 base from J; bases unmatched to any gene: 10. The CDR3 has 17 residues. Germline lookup yields CDR1 SGHTA and CDR2 FQGNSA. The CDR3 region is CASSFFPTGVRTDTQYF. The CDR3 bases are TGTGCCAGCAGCTTCTTCCCCACAGGGGTTCGCACAGATACGCAGTATTTT.

CDR3 in amino acids: CASTTGFGNTIYF. In DNA form, the CDR3 reads TGTGCCAGTACGACAGGGTTTGGAAACACCATATATTTT. The chain couples TRBV19 to TRBJ1-3; 7 positions match TRBD1. The CDR3 has 13 amino acids. Germline V gene sequence: CDR1 LNHDA, CDR2 SQIVND (reference sequence). V shed 7 bases and J 3 bases; nucleotides not matched to a gene: 3. Based on the CDR3 plus reference TRBV19 and TRBJ1-3, the full variable domain is DGGITQSPKYLFRKEGQNVTLSCEQNLNHDAMYWYRQDPGQGLRLIYYSQIVNDFQKGDIAEGYSVSREKKESFPLTVTSAQKNPTAFYLCASTTGFGNTIYFGEGSWLTVV.

V is TRBV5-6 and J is TRBJ2-7; D is uncertain. From germline, CDR1 is SGHDT and CDR2 YYEEEE. The V end was cut by 4 bases, the J end by 3 bases, with 8 bases between. The CDR3 is 12 amino acids. Here the CDR3 reads CASSLLIYEQYF. The CDR3 nucleotides are TGTGCCAGCAGCCTCCTTATCTACGAGCAGTACTTC.

J is TRBJ1-4 and V is TRBV19; D perhaps matches TRBD1 (6 bases). The CDR3 is 14 amino acids. V was clipped by 9 bases and J by 7 bases, with 18 bases between them. Germline V CDR1 and CDR2: LNHDA, SQIVND (reference sequence). This CDR3 is CASTNLGAREKLFF. In nucleotides, the CDR3 is TGTGCCAGCACAAATCTGGGGGCGCGTGAAAAACTGTTTTTT.

The chain's CDR3 is CASSQGPRREGYEQYF. Written as DNA, the CDR3 is TGTGCCAGCAGCCAAGGGCCCCGGCGGGAGGGCTACGAGCAGTACTTC. The V gene is TRBV4-2, the J gene TRBJ2-7; 9 bases map to TRBD2. CDR1 is LGHNA and CDR2 is YNFKEQ in the germline V gene. V lost 1 base and J lost 3; bases outside the gene matches: 7. The length of the CDR3 is 16 residues.

The chain uses TRBV7-2 and TRBJ1-4, with 7 bases lining up with TRBD1. Losses at the gene ends were 7 bases for V and 5 bases for J; bases not matched to a gene: 7. The CDR3 covers 14 residues. CDR1 and CDR2 (germline): SGHTA, FQGNSA. Written as DNA, the CDR3 is TGTGCCAGCAAGGAGGGGACAGCGAATGAAAAACTGTTTTTT. It specifies CASKEGTANEKLFF.